This TCR beta chain was found in a study of blood T cells in healthy people across ages. As for the study in general: Per every two T cells, about one barcoded beta molecule was captured by template switching.

Looked up from germline, CDR1 is DFQATT and CDR2 is SNEGSKA (reference sequence). Trimming cost V 3 bases and J 0 bases, with 10 bases left between them. The CDR3 extends over 14 amino acids. Primed by a sample-barcoded 5' primer and a J-beta primer mix, a second PCR proceeded for about 6 to 12 cycles. There were at least 2.5 million CDR3-containing paired-end reads obtained from each sample. MiXCR was run by TCRdb on the 5' RACE reads, yielding one entry per CDR3 protein. This sample has around 990,000 distinct CDR3 sequences; more than 30% occur once, and the top ten carry about 12%. Sample: blood. The chain combines TRBV20-1 with TRBJ2-3, with D possibly being TRBD1 (6 bases). The receptor was isolated from a man younger than 30 in good health. Here the CDR3 DNA reads TGCAGTGCTAGGGGACACCCTAGCACAGATACGCAGTATTTT. This codes for CSARGHPSTDTQYF.